The rows below give T cell receptor beta chains drawn from one sample of a study of OX40 agonist ivuxolimab in advanced cancers. Assay: immunoSEQ multiplex PCR; the TCRdb copy retains only in-frame clones and omits some. The repertoire has just under 65,000 clones, roughly nine tenths of them found once; the top ten carry less than 6%. The material was CD4+ or CD8+ T cells sorted from blood, obtained in a trial of the OX40 agonist ivuxolimab. The receptor source for this set is an adult with an advanced solid tumor such as melanoma, head and neck, liver or kidney cancer. Both conserved end residues are part of each CDR3. The D gene is left open where the match is weak. The size field is filled for only some rows; it gives once, few, many or a size class.

CDR3aa | CDR3nt | abundance | v_gene | d_gene | j_gene
CASSPPAGARDEQYF | TGTGCCAGCTCACCACCGGCAGGGGCTCGGGACGAGCAGTACTTC | - | TRBV18 | - | TRBJ2-7
CASSERRGSEQYF | TGTGCCAGCAGTGAACGCAGGGGTTCCGAGCAGTACTTC | few | TRBV6-1 | - | TRBJ2-7
CASSVGPSGTDTQYF | TGTGCCAGCAGCGTTGGGCCTAGCGGGACAGATACGCAGTATTTT | once | TRBV9 | TRBD2 | TRBJ2-3
CASSPGGYNEQFF | TGTGCCAGCAGCCCGGGAGGCTACAATGAGCAGTTCTTC | - | TRBV7-9 | TRBD2 | TRBJ2-1
CASRSLASGGEQYF | TGTGCCAGTAGATCACTAGCGTCGGGGGGCGAGCAGTACTTC | - | TRBV2 | TRBD2 | TRBJ2-7
CAYAAGTGFSNQPQHF | TGTGCCTACGCCGCCGGGACAGGGTTTAGCAATCAGCCCCAGCATTTT | - | TRBV30 | TRBD1 | TRBJ1-5
CASSRSGRENEQFF | TGTGCCAGCAGCCGGAGCGGGAGAGAAAATGAGCAGTTCTTC | - | TRBV7-2 | TRBD2 | TRBJ2-1
CASSRTDYNEQFF | TGTGCCAGCAGCAGGACAGACTACAATGAGCAGTTCTTC | once | TRBV7-9 | - | TRBJ2-1
CASSREGGEQYF | TGCGCCAGCAGTCGTGAAGGAGGCGAGCAGTACTTC | - | TRBV5-1 | - | TRBJ2-7
CASRPVGSSYNSPLHF | TGCGCCAGCAGGCCAGTGGGAAGCTCCTATAATTCACCCCTCCACTTT | - | TRBV5-1 | - | TRBJ1-6
CASSILGQGNVAGGTDTQYF | TGTGCCAGTAGTATCCTAGGACAGGGGAATGTAGCGGGAGGAACAGATACGCAGTATTTT | - | TRBV19 | - | TRBJ2-3
CASSLAGPGANVLTF | TGTGCCAGCAGCCTAGCGGGACCTGGGGCCAACGTCCTGACTTTC | - | TRBV28 | TRBD2 | TRBJ2-6
CASRPGNSPLHF | TGTGCCAGCAGGCCAGGGAATTCACCCCTCCACTTT | - | TRBV28 | - | TRBJ1-6
CATKQEVLPEAFF | TGTGCCACCAAACAGGAGGTCCTCCCCGAAGCTTTCTTT | - | TRBV19 | - | TRBJ1-1
CSSIVRTAFRGSYEQYF | TGCAGCTCCATTGTCCGGACAGCATTTAGAGGCTCCTACGAGCAGTACTTC | - | TRBV29-1 | - | TRBJ2-7
CASSADPFGASTGELFF | TGTGCCAGCAGCGCTGACCCGTTCGGGGCGAGCACCGGGGAGCTGTTTTTT | - | TRBV9 | - | TRBJ2-2
CASRVSGANVLTF | TGTGCCAGCAGGGTTTCTGGGGCCAACGTCCTGACTTTC | once | TRBV6-5 | - | TRBJ2-6
CASSVDPGQSNTEAFF | TGTGCCAGCAGCGTAGACCCGGGACAGTCGAACACTGAAGCTTTCTTT | - | TRBV9 | TRBD1 | TRBJ1-1
CASSLYGTDTEAFF | TGTGCCAGCAGTTTATATGGGACGGACACTGAAGCTTTCTTT | - | TRBV28 | - | TRBJ1-1
CAISESPSLTYNEQFF | TGTGCCATCAGTGAGTCGCCTAGCCTAACCTACAATGAGCAGTTCTTC | - | TRBV10-3 | - | TRBJ2-1
CASRSRAKALCYEQYF | TGTGCAAGTCGCTCCAGGGCCAAGGCCCTCTGCTACGAGCAGTACTTC | - | TRBV12-2 | - | TRBJ2-7
CSVATGVETQYF | TGCAGCGTGGCCACGGGGGTGGAGACCCAGTACTTC | - | TRBV29-1 | - | TRBJ2-5
CASIGTVNTEAFF | TGTGCCAGCATCGGGACAGTGAACACTGAAGCTTTCTTT | - | TRBV7-9 | TRBD1 | TRBJ1-1
CASSLDGDMNTEAFF | TGCGCCAGCAGCTTGGATGGGGATATGAACACTGAAGCTTTCTTT | - | TRBV5-1 | - | TRBJ1-1
CASSSSGKQFF | TGTGCCAGCAGTTCCAGCGGGAAGCAGTTCTTC | - | TRBV27 | TRBD2 | TRBJ2-1
CASSQIGRTDTQYF | TGTGCCAGCTCACAGATAGGGAGGACAGATACGCAGTATTTT | once | TRBV18 | - | TRBJ2-3
CASARVGSEQFF | TGTGCCAGTGCCCGGGTGGGATCTGAGCAGTTCTTC | - | TRBV6-1 | - | TRBJ2-1